These T cell receptor beta chains were read from a single sample in a study of OX40 agonist ivuxolimab in advanced cancers. The repertoire was sequenced with immunoSEQ multiplex PCR; TCRdb's copy has only in-frame clones and lacks some. The table lists some 96,000 clones, 91% of them singletons, with approximately 0.58% in the top ten. Sequencing was performed on CD4+ or CD8+ T cells sorted from blood, taken in a trial of the OX40 agonist ivuxolimab. These receptors all stem from an adult with an advanced solid tumor such as melanoma, head and neck, liver or kidney cancer. Both conserved end residues are part of each CDR3. Each record gives: D gene, clone size, J gene, V gene, CDR3 protein, CDR3 DNA. A D gene is named only where the DNA matches it firmly. Clone size is stated in some rows and not others, as once, few, many or a class when expanded.

d_call: -; clone_size: -; j_call: TRBJ2-3; v_call: TRBV27; cdr3_aa: CASRDAGVNTQYF; cdr3_nt: TGTGCCAGCAGGGACGCCGGGGTAAATACGCAGTATTTT
d_call: -; clone_size: -; j_call: TRBJ1-3; v_call: TRBV18; cdr3_aa: CASSALQDEAGNTIYF; cdr3_nt: TGTGCCAGCTCAGCATTACAGGATGAGGCTGGAAACACCATATATTTT
d_call: TRBD1; clone_size: -; j_call: TRBJ2-1; v_call: TRBV18; cdr3_aa: CASSPPGGQGREQFF; cdr3_nt: TGTGCCAGCTCACCACCCGGCGGACAGGGCAGGGAGCAGTTCTTC
d_call: TRBD1; clone_size: -; j_call: TRBJ1-5; v_call: TRBV19; cdr3_aa: CASSIPGTGYQPQHF; cdr3_nt: TGTGCCAGTAGTATACCAGGGACAGGGTATCAGCCCCAGCATTTT
d_call: TRBD2; clone_size: -; j_call: TRBJ2-2; v_call: TRBV4-3; cdr3_aa: CASSQVTSADTGELFF; cdr3_nt: TGCGCCAGCAGCCAAGTAACTAGCGCAGACACCGGGGAGCTGTTTTTT
d_call: TRBD2; clone_size: -; j_call: TRBJ2-2; v_call: TRBV4-2; cdr3_aa: CASSQDYRGSGRTGELFF; cdr3_nt: TGTGCCAGCAGCCAAGATTATCGGGGTAGCGGGAGAACCGGGGAGCTGTTTTTT
d_call: -; clone_size: -; j_call: TRBJ2-1; v_call: TRBV14; cdr3_aa: CASNRDGAYNEQFF; cdr3_nt: TGTGCCAGCAACCGGGACGGAGCCTACAATGAGCAGTTCTTC
d_call: -; clone_size: -; j_call: TRBJ1-1; v_call: TRBV18; cdr3_aa: CASSPYGKNLLRGEAFF; cdr3_nt: TGTGCCAGCTCACCATACGGTAAGAACCTCTTGCGGGGTGAAGCTTTCTTT
d_call: -; clone_size: -; j_call: TRBJ2-2; v_call: TRBV30; cdr3_aa: CAWSYGGIGELFF; cdr3_nt: TGTGCCTGGAGTTATGGGGGAATCGGGGAGCTGTTTTTT
d_call: -; clone_size: -; j_call: TRBJ2-7; v_call: TRBV18; cdr3_aa: CASSRAQGPYEQYF; cdr3_nt: TGTGCCAGCTCCCGGGCGCAGGGGCCCTACGAGCAGTACTTC
d_call: -; clone_size: -; j_call: TRBJ1-4; v_call: TRBV25-1; cdr3_aa: CASSEGRAGEKLFF; cdr3_nt: TGTGCCAGCAGTGAAGGCAGGGCGGGCGAAAAACTGTTTTTT
d_call: -; clone_size: -; j_call: TRBJ2-3; v_call: TRBV30; cdr3_aa: CAWSPVQATQYF; cdr3_nt: TGTGCCTGGAGTCCGGTACAGGCTACGCAGTATTTT
d_call: TRBD1; clone_size: -; j_call: TRBJ1-2; v_call: TRBV27; cdr3_aa: CASRRTGENYGYTF; cdr3_nt: TGTGCCAGCAGAAGGACAGGGGAGAACTATGGCTACACCTTC
d_call: TRBD1; clone_size: -; j_call: TRBJ1-3; v_call: TRBV5-1; cdr3_aa: CASSTTGGISGNTIYF; cdr3_nt: TGCGCCAGCAGCACCACAGGGGGGATCTCTGGAAACACCATATATTTT
d_call: -; clone_size: -; j_call: TRBJ1-1; v_call: TRBV7-2; cdr3_aa: CASSLVGNPEAFF; cdr3_nt: TGTGCCAGCAGCTTAGTTGGGAATCCTGAAGCTTTCTTT
d_call: TRBD1; clone_size: -; j_call: TRBJ2-2; v_call: TRBV7-3; cdr3_aa: CASSSWGQGAAGELFF; cdr3_nt: TGTGCCAGCAGCTCCTGGGGACAGGGGGCCGCCGGGGAGCTGTTTTTT
d_call: -; clone_size: once; j_call: TRBJ2-3; v_call: TRBV6-1; cdr3_aa: CASSEGGIDTQYF; cdr3_nt: TGTGCCAGCAGTGAGGGAGGCATAGATACGCAGTATTTT
d_call: -; clone_size: once; j_call: TRBJ2-5; v_call: TRBV7-2; cdr3_aa: CASSLAGGGETQYF; cdr3_nt: TGTGCCAGCAGCTTAGCGGGAGGGGGGGAGACCCAGTACTTC
d_call: TRBD2; clone_size: -; j_call: TRBJ2-1; v_call: TRBV4-3; cdr3_aa: CASSQGFLGGSSYNEQFF; cdr3_nt: TGCGCCAGCAGCCAAGGGTTTTTGGGCGGGAGCTCCTACAATGAGCAGTTCTTC
d_call: -; clone_size: -; j_call: TRBJ2-3; v_call: TRBV29-1; cdr3_aa: CSVGQRTDTQYF; cdr3_nt: TGCAGCGTCGGACAGCGCACAGATACGCAGTATTTT
d_call: -; clone_size: -; j_call: TRBJ1-3; v_call: TRBV6-5; cdr3_aa: CASRPGTGGGNTIYF; cdr3_nt: TGTGCCAGCAGACCCGGGACGGGAGGGGGAAACACCATATATTTT
d_call: -; clone_size: once; j_call: TRBJ1-6; v_call: TRBV7-2; cdr3_aa: CASSSLRKPGRRDSPLHF; cdr3_nt: TGTGCCAGCAGCTCCTTACGGAAGCCGGGACGGCGTGATTCACCCCTCCACTTT
d_call: TRBD1; clone_size: -; j_call: TRBJ2-3; v_call: TRBV7-8; cdr3_aa: CASSYGQGWDTDTQYF; cdr3_nt: TGTGCCAGCAGCTACGGACAGGGTTGGGACACAGATACGCAGTATTTT
d_call: TRBD2; clone_size: -; j_call: TRBJ2-3; v_call: TRBV7-6; cdr3_aa: CASSLASAGSTDTQYF; cdr3_nt: TGTGCCAGCAGCTTAGCGTCAGCGGGAAGCACAGATACGCAGTATTTT
d_call: TRBD1; clone_size: -; j_call: TRBJ1-5; v_call: TRBV19; cdr3_aa: CASTPPPDRGYSNQPQHF; cdr3_nt: TGTGCCAGTACCCCTCCTCCCGACAGGGGCTATAGCAATCAGCCCCAGCATTTT